This T cell receptor (beta chain) derives from a study of cytotoxic CD8 clonotypes in ibrutinib-treated CLL. Study summary: Partial response was seen in about 25 patients and complete response in 2; after median roughly 66 months, approximately 14 stayed remitted, around 12 progressed.

As regards this clone: Its target is unknown.

The CDR3 runs 12 residues. Germline V CDR1 and CDR2: MNHEY, SMNVEV (reference sequence). V lost 2 bases and J lost 6; bases outside the gene matches: 1. Whole-study results and caveats: On treatment, the uncommon public clonotypes contracted or remained stable.

Libraries were prepared by immunoSEQ multiplex PCR; TCRdb keeps only in-frame clonotypes and omits some of them. The sample shows about 14,000 clones, around 68% of them seen only once. The sequence came from a human donor with chronic lymphocytic leukemia. Material: PBMCs, obtained before ibrutinib treatment. This chain connects TRBV27 to TRBJ2-7; TRBD2 aligns across 7 bases. The CDR3 bases are TGTGCCAGCAGTTTAGGGGGGGGCGAGCAGTACTTC. Translating gives CASSLGGGEQYF.